These 15 T cell receptor beta chains came from one sample sequenced in a study of blood T cell repertoires in COVID-19. Measured with immunoSEQ multiplex PCR; TCRdb has only the in-frame clones, and not every one. Found here are 45,000 to 50,000 clones, over 70% of them singletons; the top ten hold roughly 7.4%. Sequencing input: peripheral blood. These receptors were taken from a man aged 45 to 65 with acute or convalescent COVID-19.

The V gene is TRBV5-6, the J gene TRBJ1-3; TRBD1 might be the D (6 bases). The CDR3 has 17 residues. The ends were cut back, 2 bases at V and 0 bases at J, with 15 bases in the middle. From germline, CDR1 is SGHDT and CDR2 YYEEEE. The CDR3 sequence: CASSFFTGPSSGNTIYF. CDR3 bases: TGTGCCAGCAGCTTTTTTACAGGGCCGAGCTCTGGAAACACCATATATTTT.

A few counts support this clone. This chain uses TRBV29-1 with TRBJ2-5; 12 bases agree with TRBD1. V trimming: 6 bases; J trimming: 4 bases; junction bases outside the gene matches: 3. Germline CDR1 SQVTM, CDR2 ANQGSEA. The CDR3 totals 13 residues. CDR3 DNA sequence: TGCAGCGTAGGGACAGGGGGCTTAGAGACCCAGTACTTC. This encodes CSVGTGGLETQYF.

CDR3 nucleotides: TGTGCCAGCAGCCAAAGCGACAGCAACACTGAAGCTTTCTTT. Protein: CASSQSDSNTEAFF. The genes are TRBV3-1 (or the pseudogene TRBV3-2) and TRBJ1-1, with D possibly being TRBD1 (5 bases). With 2 bases removed from V and 2 bases from J, the gap between germline ends came to 9 bases. Per the germline V gene, CDR1 is LGHDT and CDR2 is YNNKEL (reference sequence). There are 14 residues in the CDR3.

This chain joins TRBV18 and TRBJ2-3; no reliable D call. V was cut by 5 bases and J by 3 bases, with 9 bases left in between. This CDR3 contains 13 residues. Per germline, CDR1 KGHSH and CDR2 LQKENI. The CDR3 DNA reads TGTGCCAGCTCATCCGGAGCTACAGATACGCAGTATTTT. Translating gives CASSSGATDTQYF.

This clone was counted only a few times. The gene calls are TRBV11-2 and TRBJ2-7, with TRBD2 identical over 9 bases. The CDR3 is made up of 14 amino acids. The germline V gene has CDR1 SGHAT and CDR2 FQNNGV. J gave up 6 bases and V 6 bases, and 9 bases lay outside the gene matches. For the CDR3, the DNA is TGTGCCAGCAGTAAGGCGGGAGGGGTCGTCGAGCAGTACTTC. Translation: CASSKAGGVVEQYF. Supplemented by reference TRBV11-2 and TRBJ2-7, the full variable domain reads EAGVAQSPRYKIIEKRQSVAFWCNPISGHATLYWYQQILGQGPKLLIQFQNNGVVDDSQLPKDRFSAERLKGVDSTLKIQPAKLEDSAVYLCASSKAGGVVEQYFGPGTRLTVT.

The chain employs TRBV19 and TRBJ2-1; D is possibly TRBD1 (6 bases). The V and J ends lost 3 bases and 8 bases respectively, with 17 bases between them. The CDR3 length is 15 residues. The germline gives CDR1 LNHDA, CDR2 SQIVND (reference sequence). CDR3 DNA sequence: TGTGCCAGTAGTATTATCGGAAGGGGGTGGGATGAGCAGTTCTTC. Translating it yields CASSIIGRGWDEQFF.

The genes are TRBV6-4 and TRBJ2-1; TRBD1 aligns across 7 bases. Trimming at V came to 2 bases and at J to 3 bases, leaving 7 bases not matched to a gene. There are 16 residues in the CDR3. Looked up from germline, CDR1 is MRHNA and CDR2 is SNTAGT. The CDR3 DNA follows: TGTGCCAGCAGTGACCAGGGACAGAGCCGCTACAATGAGCAGTTCTTC. Translation: CASSDQGQSRYNEQFF.

The chain recombines TRBV27 with TRBJ1-2; possibly TRBD1 for D (6 bases). The CDR3 totals 16 residues. CDR1 and CDR2 from the germline V gene are MNHEY and SMNVEV (reference sequence). V gave up 0 bases and J gave up 2 bases, with 13 bases separating them. CDR3 sequence (DNA): TGTGCCAGCAGTTTATCGGCACAGGGCGCGAACTATGGCTACACCTTC. Translated, it gives CASSLSAQGANYGYTF.

The chain recombines TRBV3-1 (or the pseudogene TRBV3-2) with TRBJ1-5; D gene ambiguous. Trimming removed 0 bases at V and 5 bases at J, with 5 bases between. Per the germline V gene, CDR1 is LGHDT and CDR2 is YNNKEL (reference sequence). This CDR3 contains 13 residues. CDR3 DNA sequence: TGTGCCAGCAGCCAAGATCGAGATCAGCCCCAGCATTTT. It specifies CASSQDRDQPQHF.

The rearrangement uses TRBV24-1 and TRBJ2-1; 10 positions match TRBD2. The CDR3 runs to 18 residues. V trimming: 3 bases; J trimming: 3 bases; junction bases outside the gene matches: 10. Germline lookup yields CDR1 KGHDR and CDR2 SFDVKD. This chain's CDR3 is CATSDPSLGLADYNEQFF. As DNA, the CDR3 is TGTGCCACCAGTGATCCCTCCCTCGGACTAGCGGACTACAATGAGCAGTTCTTC.

The chain has TRBV7-9 and TRBJ2-2, with D possibly being TRBD1 (6 bases). CDR1 is SEHNR and CDR2 is FQNEAQ in the germline V gene (reference sequence). The CDR3 has 17 amino acids. V shed 4 bases and J shed 0 bases, with 15 bases lying between them. CDR3 coding DNA: TGTGCCAGCAGCTCCCCGATTGGGGGCCCGAACACCGGGGAGCTGTTTTTT. This codes for CASSSPIGGPNTGELFF.

The gene calls are TRBV5-4 and TRBJ1-1, with TRBD1 identical over 8 bases. Germline V CDR1 and CDR2: SGHNT, YYREEE (reference sequence). The CDR3 is 11 amino acids. The V and J ends lost 3 bases and 12 bases, in that order; junction bases with no gene match: 4. This CDR3 is CASSSGQGPFF. For the CDR3, the DNA is TGTGCCAGCAGCTCCGGACAGGGACCTTTCTTT.

The rearrangement joins TRBV6-5 to TRBJ2-7; 7 nucleotides agree with TRBD1. The CDR3 is 13 residues long. CDR1 and CDR2 from the germline V gene are MNHEY and SVGAGI. J gave up 4 bases and V 2 bases, and 2 bases lay outside the gene matches. The CDR3 sequence: CASSYRGQYEQYF. CDR3 nucleotides: TGTGCCAGCAGTTACAGGGGACAGTACGAGCAGTACTTC.

This chain links TRBV4-3 with TRBJ1-5; 9 bases match TRBD1. Unmatched junction bases numbered 7, after V lost 4 bases and J lost 6 bases. Germline loops: CDR1 LGHNA, CDR2 YSLEER. CDR3 length: 15 amino acids. CDR3 in amino acids: CASSPGTGPSQPQHF. The CDR3 bases are TGCGCCAGCAGCCCCGGGACAGGGCCCAGTCAGCCCCAGCATTTT.

The chain recombines TRBV7-2 with TRBJ2-1, with 8 bases matching TRBD2. Germline V CDR1 and CDR2: SGHTA, FQGNSA. CDR3 length equals 16 residues. V was clipped by 6 bases and J by 6 bases; unmatched bases: 13. CDR3 residues: CASSLVASGSINEQFF. The CDR3 nucleotides read TGTGCCAGCAGTCTCGTGGCGAGCGGGAGTATCAATGAGCAGTTCTTC.